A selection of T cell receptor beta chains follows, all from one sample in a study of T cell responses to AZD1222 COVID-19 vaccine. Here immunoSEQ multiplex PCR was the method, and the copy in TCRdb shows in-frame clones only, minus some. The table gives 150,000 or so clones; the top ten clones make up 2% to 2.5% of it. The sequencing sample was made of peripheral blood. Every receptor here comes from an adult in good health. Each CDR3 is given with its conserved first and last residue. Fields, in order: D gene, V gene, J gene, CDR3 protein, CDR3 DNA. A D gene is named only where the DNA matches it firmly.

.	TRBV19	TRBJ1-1	CASSIRRTSTEAFF	TGTGCCAGTAGTATAAGACGGACCAGCACTGAAGCTTTCTTT
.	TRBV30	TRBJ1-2	CAWRRTGRGYGYTF	TGTGCCTGGAGAAGAACCGGAAGGGGCTATGGCTACACCTTC
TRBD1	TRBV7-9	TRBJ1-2	CASSLTGFLNYGYTF	TGTGCCAGCAGCCTGACAGGGTTTCTTAACTATGGCTACACCTTC
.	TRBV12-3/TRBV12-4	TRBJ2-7	CASSPRHEQYF	TGTGCCAGCAGTCCACGACACGAGCAGTACTTC
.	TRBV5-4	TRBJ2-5	CASSLGREETQYF	TGTGCCAGCAGCTTGGGCAGGGAAGAGACCCAGTACTTC
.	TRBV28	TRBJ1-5	CASSLLSRPQHF	TGTGCCAGCAGCCTGCTATCTAGGCCCCAGCATTTT
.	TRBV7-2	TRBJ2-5	CASSPSPGREETQYF	TGTGCCAGCAGCCCCAGCCCCGGCAGGGAGGAGACCCAGTACTTC
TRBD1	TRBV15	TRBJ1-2	CATRGPTGLTF	TGTGCCACCAGAGGCCCGACAGGGCTCACCTTC
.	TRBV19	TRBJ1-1	CASSIKGSWGLNTEAFF	TGTGCCAGTAGTATAAAGGGGAGTTGGGGACTGAACACTGAAGCTTTCTTT
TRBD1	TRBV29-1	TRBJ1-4	CSVWEVGQGNEKLFF	TGCAGCGTTTGGGAGGTAGGACAGGGAAATGAAAAACTGTTTTTT
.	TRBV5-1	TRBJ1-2	CASSLEGGNYGYTF	TGCGCCAGCAGCTTGGAGGGCGGAAACTATGGCTACACCTTC
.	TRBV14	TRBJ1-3	CASSQDLPSSGNTIYF	TGTGCCAGCAGCCAAGATCTACCGAGCTCTGGAAACACCATATATTTT
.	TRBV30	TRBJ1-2	CAWSVLGHHYGYTF	TGTGCCTGGAGTGTACTGGGGCACCACTATGGCTACACCTTC
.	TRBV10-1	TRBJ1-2	CASLRGGAYGYTF	TGCGCCAGCCTACGGGGGGGGGCCTATGGCTACACCTTC
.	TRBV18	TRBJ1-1	CASSPYEEDNTEAFF	TGTGCCAGCTCCCCCTACGAGGAAGACAACACTGAAGCTTTCTTT
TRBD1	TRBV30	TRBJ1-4	CAWSVPGRGSEKLFF	TGTGCCTGGAGTGTACCGGGCAGGGGGTCTGAAAAACTGTTTTTT
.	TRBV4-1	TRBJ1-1	CASSQGIWAVNTEAFF	TGCGCCAGCAGCCAAGGGATCTGGGCGGTGAACACTGAAGCTTTCTTT
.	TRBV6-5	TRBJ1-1	CASTNAGRLAFF	TGTGCCAGCACAAACGCGGGCAGGTTAGCTTTCTTT
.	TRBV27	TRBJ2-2	CASSSTVLANRPTGELFF	TGTGCCAGCAGTTCCACGGTTCTGGCCAACCGGCCCACCGGGGAGCTGTTTTTT
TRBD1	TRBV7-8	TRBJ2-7	CASSAGQGGYEQYF	TGTGCCAGCAGCGCCGGACAGGGTGGCTACGAGCAGTACTTC
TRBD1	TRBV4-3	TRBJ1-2	CASSQDRDRGGYGYTF	TGCGCCAGCAGCCAAGATCGGGACAGGGGAGGCTATGGCTACACCTTC
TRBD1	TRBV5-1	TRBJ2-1	CASSHGTGKDEQFF	TGCGCCAGCAGCCACGGGACAGGGAAGGATGAGCAGTTCTTC
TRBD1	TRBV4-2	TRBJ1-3	CASSQYRDRVSTIYF	TGTGCCAGCAGCCAGTACAGGGACAGGGTGTCCACCATATATTTT
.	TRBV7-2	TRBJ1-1	CASNSREATEAFF	TGTGCCAGCAATTCCCGGGAGGCGACTGAAGCTTTCTTT
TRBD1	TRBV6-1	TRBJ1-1	CASSERDRRNTEAFF	TGTGCCAGCAGTGAAAGGGACAGACGGAACACTGAAGCTTTCTTT
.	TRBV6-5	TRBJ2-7	CASRRYGTYEQYF	TGTGCCAGTAGGCGGTACGGTACCTACGAGCAGTACTTC
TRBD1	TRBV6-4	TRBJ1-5	CASSATPGTGDQPQHF	TGTGCCAGCAGTGCCACACCCGGGACAGGGGATCAGCCCCAGCATTTT
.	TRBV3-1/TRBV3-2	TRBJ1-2	CASSPQTRQRDIGYTF	TGTGCCAGCAGCCCTCAAACCAGACAGCGAGATATTGGCTACACCTTC
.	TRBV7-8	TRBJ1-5	CASSDQITGDQPQHF	TGTGCCAGCAGCGACCAGATAACCGGGGATCAGCCCCAGCATTTT
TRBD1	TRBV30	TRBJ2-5	CAWSSDRGETQYF	TGTGCCTGGAGTTCAGACAGGGGTGAGACCCAGTACTTC
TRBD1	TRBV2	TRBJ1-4	CASSKTTTGSGREKLFF	TGTGCCAGCAGTAAGACGACGACAGGGAGTGGGCGGGAAAAACTGTTTTTT
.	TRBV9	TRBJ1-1	CASSVVMNTEAFF	TGTGCCAGCAGCGTAGTGATGAACACTGAAGCTTTCTTT
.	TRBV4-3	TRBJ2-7	CASSQANGRGYEQYF	TGCGCCAGCAGCCAAGCTAACGGACGGGGGTACGAGCAGTACTTC
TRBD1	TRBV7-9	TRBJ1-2	CASSLSTDRAMGGYTF	TGTGCCAGCAGCTTATCCACGGACAGGGCGATGGGCGGCTACACCTTC
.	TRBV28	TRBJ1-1	CASSNWTPLNTEAFF	TGTGCCAGCAGTAACTGGACACCTTTGAACACTGAAGCTTTCTTT
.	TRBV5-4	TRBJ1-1	CASSMVGNTEAFF	TGTGCCAGCAGTATGGTTGGGAACACTGAAGCTTTCTTT
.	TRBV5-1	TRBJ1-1	CASSPLLQGWGPEAFF	TGCGCCAGCAGCCCCCTTTTACAGGGATGGGGACCCGAAGCTTTCTTT
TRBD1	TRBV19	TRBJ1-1	CASSSAGGAYTEAFF	TGTGCCAGTAGTTCGGCAGGGGGCGCGTACACTGAAGCTTTCTTT
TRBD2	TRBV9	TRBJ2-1	CASSVDLREVQFF	TGTGCCAGCAGCGTAGACCTCCGGGAGGTGCAGTTCTTC
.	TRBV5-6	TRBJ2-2	CASSRDRMQGTGELFF	TGTGCCAGCAGTCGAGACAGGATGCAGGGCACCGGGGAGCTGTTTTTT
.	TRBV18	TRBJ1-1	CASSPRSVGDGTEAFF	TGTGCCAGCTCACCCCGTTCGGTCGGGGACGGCACTGAAGCTTTCTTT
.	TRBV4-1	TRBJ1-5	CASSQDSGGNQPQHF	TGCGCCAGCAGCCAAGATAGCGGGGGCAATCAGCCCCAGCATTTT